The clone carrying this T cell receptor (beta chain) was recorded only once. Sequenced by immunoSEQ multiplex PCR; TCRdb stores in-frame clones only, minus some. This sample yields roughly 250,000 clones, of which approximately 91% are seen a single time; about 2.1% belongs to the top ten. Germline CDR1 is SQVTM and CDR2 is ANQGSEA. The CDR3 is 11 residues long. The V and J ends lost 4 bases and 6 bases respectively, with 9 bases between them. The data are from a study of blood T cell repertoires in COVID-19. The TCR comes from a middle-aged woman with acute COVID-19. Material: PBMCs or T cells enriched from blood (not recorded which). This rearrangement joins TRBV29-1 to TRBJ1-1; the D gene is possibly TRBD1 (5 bases). Here the CDR3 DNA reads TGCAGCGTTGCACGGGGGGCTGAAGCTTTCTTT. Amino acids: CSVARGAEAFF.